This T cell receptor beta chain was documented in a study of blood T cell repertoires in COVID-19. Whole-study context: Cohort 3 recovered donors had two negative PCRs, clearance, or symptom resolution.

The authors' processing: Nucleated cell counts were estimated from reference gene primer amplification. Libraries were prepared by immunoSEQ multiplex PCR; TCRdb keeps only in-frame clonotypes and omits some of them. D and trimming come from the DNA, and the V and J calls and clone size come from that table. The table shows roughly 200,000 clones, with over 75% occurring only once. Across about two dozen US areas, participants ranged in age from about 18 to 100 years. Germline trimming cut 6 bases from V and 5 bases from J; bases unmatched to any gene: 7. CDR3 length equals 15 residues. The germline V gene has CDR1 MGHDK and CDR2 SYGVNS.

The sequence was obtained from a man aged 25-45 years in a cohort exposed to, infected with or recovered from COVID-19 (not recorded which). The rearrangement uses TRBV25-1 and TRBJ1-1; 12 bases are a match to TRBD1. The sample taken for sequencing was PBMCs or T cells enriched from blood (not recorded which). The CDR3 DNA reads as TGTGCCAGCAGCAGGGGACAGGGGGCGATGACTGAAGCTTTCTTT. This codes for CASSRGQGAMTEAFF.